This TCR beta chain was recorded in a study of technical replicates of blood from a few donors. CDR1 and CDR2 (germline): MNHNS, SASEGT. The V gene lost 4 bases and the J gene lost 4 bases, with 8 bases spanning the gap. The CDR3 has 13 residues. Sequenced by immunoSEQ multiplex PCR; TCRdb stores in-frame clones only, minus some. The table has approximately 82,000 clones, roughly 95% seen once. The rearrangement uses TRBV6-1 and TRBJ1-5; D uncertain. The TCR was taken from a human donor in good health. Material for sequencing was T cells isolated from PBMCs. In DNA form, the CDR3 reads TGTGCCAGCAGTGTGAGCCCAAATCAGCCCCAGCATTTT. Encoded protein: CASSVSPNQPQHF.